A selection of T cell receptor beta chains follows, all from one sample in a study of CD8+CD57+ T cells in acquired aplastic anemia. TCRdb ran MiXCR on the reads and lists one entry per CDR3 protein. The sample lists some 120,000 distinct CDR3 sequences; roughly 40% were seen once. What was sequenced was sorted CD4+, CD8+, or CD8+CD57+ T cells (not recorded which) from PBMCs. The receptor source for this set is a human donor with aplastic anemia. Each CDR3 is given with its conserved first and last residue. D genes are given only for firm matches. Not every row has a clone size; where given, it reads once, few, many or a size class.

>TRBV6-1|TRBJ2-3|NA|NA
TGTGCCAGCAGTGCCACGCCAGGGGTTGGGACAGATACGCAGTATTTT
CASSATPGVGTDTQYF
>TRBV7-3|TRBJ2-3|once|NA
TGTGCCAGCAGCTTAGGACTGGCGGATACGCAGTATTTT
CASSLGLADTQYF
>TRBV29-1|TRBJ1-3|many|NA
TGCAGCGTTGAGAGGGGGACATCTGGAAACACCATATATTTT
CSVERGTSGNTIYF
>TRBV3-1|TRBJ1-2|many|NA
TGTGCCAGCAGCCAACAATTCTATGGCTACACCTTC
CASSQQFYGYTF
>TRBV5-5|TRBJ2-5|many|NA
TGTGCCAGCAGCTCGATCGGACCGCCGTACCAAGAGACCCAGTACTTC
CASSSIGPPYQETQYF
>TRBV29-1|TRBJ2-5|NA|NA
TGCAGCGCCCATGGGAAGTGGGGAGAGACCCAGTACTTC
CSAHGKWGETQYF
>TRBV7-9|TRBJ1-6|many|NA
TGTGCCAGCAGCGGCGATACACCGAATTCACCCCTCCACTTT
CASSGDTPNSPLHF
>TRBV6-5|TRBJ1-1|few|NA
TGTGCCAGCAGTTCGACGAGGGTGAGGAGGATGAACACTGAAGCTTTCTTT
CASSSTRVRRMNTEAFF
>TRBV19|TRBJ1-4|few|NA
TGTGCCAGTAGTATTCGGGGTTTTGACGAAAAACCGTTTTTT
CASSIRGFDEKPFF
>TRBV20-1|TRBJ2-1|few|TRBD2
TGCAGCGTCAACGGGGGGGAGATTAATGAGCAGTTCTTC
CSVNGGEINEQFF
>TRBV5-4|TRBJ1-1|once|TRBD1
TGTGCCAGCAGCTTGGCAGGGGGGGCGAACACTGAAGCTTTCTTT
CASSLAGGANTEAFF
>TRBV20-1|TRBJ2-1|NA|NA
TGCAGTGCTAGAGACAGGGTCCCCAATGAGCAGTTCTTC
CSARDRVPNEQFF
>TRBV2|TRBJ2-3|many|TRBD2
TGTGCCAGCAGTGGGAGGACTAGCGGGGATCCTTCTAAAAGGGATACGCAGTATTTT
CASSGRTSGDPSKRDTQYF
>TRBV10-3|TRBJ1-6|once|TRBD1
TGTGCCAGCCTTTCCGGGACAGTTAACTCACCCCTCCACTTT
CASLSGTVNSPLHF
>TRBV7-2|TRBJ2-7|many|TRBD1
TGTGCCAGCAGCCCCTGGGACAGGGGGGACGAGCAGTACTTC
CASSPWDRGDEQYF
>TRBV24-1|TRBJ1-5|many|NA
TGTGCCACCAGTGATTCTGGGCAGCCCCAGCATTTT
CATSDSGQPQHF
>TRBV20-1|TRBJ2-1|once|TRBD1
TGCAGTGCTGGGGGACAGGCCGGGAATGAGCAGTTCTTC
CSAGGQAGNEQFF
>TRBV6-1|TRBJ2-6|many|NA
TGTGCCAGCAGCAAACGCAGGAGCTCTGGGGCCAACGTCCTGACTTTC
CASSKRRSSGANVLTF
>TRBV2|TRBJ2-3|NA|NA
TGTGCCAGCAGTGTCGGCGGAAACACAGATACGCAGTATTTT
CASSVGGNTDTQYF
>TRBV7-8|TRBJ1-1|NA|NA
TGTGCCAGCGGCTTAGGGGCGAACACCGAAGCTTTCTTT
CASGLGANTEAFF
>TRBV29-1|TRBJ1-5|many|TRBD1
TGCAGCGCCTCGACAGGGGGAGGAAGTCAGCCCCAGCATTTT
CSASTGGGSQPQHF
>TRBV6-6|TRBJ2-5|many|TRBD2
TGTGCCAGCAGTTACGGCACTAGCGCACGACAAGAGACCCAGTACTTC
CASSYGTSARQETQYF
>TRBV3-1|TRBJ1-3|many|TRBD1
TGTGCCAGCACCAACCGACAGGGTGGTGGAAACACCATATATTTT
CASTNRQGGGNTIYF
>TRBV24-1|TRBJ2-1|many|NA
TGTGCCACCAGTGAGGGGGGGGGGCCAAACAATGAGCAGTTCTTC
CATSEGGGPNNEQFF
>TRBV9|TRBJ2-2|many|TRBD1
TGTGCCAGCAGCGTTCTTACTCAGGGGGCTGGCGGGGAGCTGTTTTTT
CASSVLTQGAGGELFF
>TRBV10-3|TRBJ2-7|NA|TRBD2
TGTGCCATCACGCCGGGACTAACCACTGACGAGCAGTACTTC
CAITPGLTTDEQYF
>TRBV19|TRBJ1-1|NA|NA
TGCGCCAGTAGCCCCAACAGGGATTTACACACTGAAGCTTTCTTT
CASSPNRDLHTEAFF
>TRBV7-2|TRBJ2-1|NA|NA
TGTGCCAGCAGCTTGGACGTAGGTGGGCAGTTCTTC
CASSLDVGGQFF
>TRBV20-1|TRBJ2-1|NA|TRBD2
TGCAGTGCTCGGACTAGCGGGGGGCGCGAGCAGTTCTTC
CSARTSGGREQFF
>TRBV5-5|TRBJ2-1|many|TRBD1
TGTGCCAGCAGCTTGGACGGGACAGTCAATGAGCAGTTCTTC
CASSLDGTVNEQFF
>TRBV20-1|TRBJ1-6|many|NA
TGCAGTGCTAGAGTGCGGGGGCCAACCTATAATTCACCCCTCCACTTT
CSARVRGPTYNSPLHF
>TRBV2|TRBJ1-4|NA|NA
TGTGCCAGCAGTGGGTGGGCAGGGGTGAGCGAAAAACTGTTTTTT
CASSGWAGVSEKLFF
>TRBV29-1|TRBJ2-2|many|TRBD1
TGCAGCGTTGAAGAGGACAGGACCGGGGAGCTGTTTTTT
CSVEEDRTGELFF
>TRBV2|TRBJ1-6|NA|NA
TGTGCCAGCAGTGAAGTCAAGGTGACGTACTCACCCCTCCACTTT
CASSEVKVTYSPLHF
>TRBV19|TRBJ1-4|many|NA
TGTGCCAGTAGTGCTCGGGTGCGAGCAACTAATGAAAAACTGTTTTTT
CASSARVRATNEKLFF
>TRBV9|TRBJ2-5|many|NA
TGTGCCAGCAGCCCGACTGAAAGGGCGGAGACCCAGTACTTC
CASSPTERAETQYF
>TRBV15|TRBJ1-5|many|TRBD1
TGTGCCACCCGGGAGCAGGGGGCTTATAGCAATCAGCCCCAGCATTTT
CATREQGAYSNQPQHF
>TRBV9|TRBJ2-2|many|TRBD2
TGTGCCAGCAGCGTGACTAGCGGGGGCACGTTCACCGGGGAGCTGTTTTTT
CASSVTSGGTFTGELFF
>TRBV19|TRBJ1-3|many|NA
TGTGCCTCGCAGAAGGCCGCCAACTCTGGAAACACCATATATTTT
CASQKAANSGNTIYF
>TRBV20-1|TRBJ2-1|many|TRBD2
TGCAGTGCTAGAGAAACGGGGGGGAATGAGCAGTTCTTC
CSARETGGNEQFF
>TRBV19|TRBJ2-6|many|TRBD1
TGTGCCAGTAGACCAGGGACAGGTCAGTCTGGGGCCAACGTCCTGACTTTC
CASRPGTGQSGANVLTF
>TRBV27|TRBJ1-6|many|NA
TGTGCCAGCAGGCCCCTAGGATCCTATAATTCACCCCTCCACTTT
CASRPLGSYNSPLHF
>TRBV25-1|TRBJ1-3|NA|NA
TGTGCCAGCAGTTTTGTACTCCAGGGAACCGGAAACACCATATATTTT
CASSFVLQGTGNTIYF
>TRBV24-1|TRBJ2-3|NA|NA
TGTGCCACCAGTGATTTGCGGGACACAGATACGCAGTATTTT
CATSDLRDTDTQYF
>TRBV30|TRBJ2-1|once|TRBD2
TGTGCCTGGATGCGGGACCTGATAGCGGGGAGAGGGGGAGAGCAGTTCTTC
CAWMRDLIAGRGGEQFF